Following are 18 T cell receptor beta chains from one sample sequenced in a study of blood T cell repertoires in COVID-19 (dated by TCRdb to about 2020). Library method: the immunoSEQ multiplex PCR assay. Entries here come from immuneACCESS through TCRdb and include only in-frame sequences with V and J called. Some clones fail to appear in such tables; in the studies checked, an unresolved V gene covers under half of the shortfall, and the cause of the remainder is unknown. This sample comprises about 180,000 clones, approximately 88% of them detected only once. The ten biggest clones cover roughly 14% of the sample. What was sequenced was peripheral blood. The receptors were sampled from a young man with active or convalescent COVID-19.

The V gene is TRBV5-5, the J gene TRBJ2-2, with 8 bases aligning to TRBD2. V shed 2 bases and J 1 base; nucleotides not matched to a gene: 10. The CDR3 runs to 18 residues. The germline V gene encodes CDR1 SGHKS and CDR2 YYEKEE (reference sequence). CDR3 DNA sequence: TGTGCCAGCAGCTTTTACGGGGGGGCCCGAAGGAACACCGGGGAGCTGTTTTTT. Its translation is CASSFYGGARRNTGELFF.

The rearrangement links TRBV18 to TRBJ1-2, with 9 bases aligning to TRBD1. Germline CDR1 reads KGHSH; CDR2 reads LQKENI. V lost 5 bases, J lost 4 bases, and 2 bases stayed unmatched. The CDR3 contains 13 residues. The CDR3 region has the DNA TGTGCCAGCTCATCGGGACAGGGCTATGGCTACACCTTC. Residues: CASSSGQGYGYTF.

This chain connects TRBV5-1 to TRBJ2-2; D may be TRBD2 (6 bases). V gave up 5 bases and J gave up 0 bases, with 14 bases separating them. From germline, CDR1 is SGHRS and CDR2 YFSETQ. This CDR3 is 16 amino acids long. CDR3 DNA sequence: TGCGCCAGCAGTTGGAATGGGGGGTCGAACACCGGGGAGCTGTTTTTT. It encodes CASSWNGGSNTGELFF.

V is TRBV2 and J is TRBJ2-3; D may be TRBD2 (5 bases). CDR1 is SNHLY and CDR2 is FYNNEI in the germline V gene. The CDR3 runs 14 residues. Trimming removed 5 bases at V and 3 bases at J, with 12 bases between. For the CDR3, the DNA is TGTGCCAGCAGTAGGCAAAGGGAGACAGATACGCAGTATTTT. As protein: CASSRQRETDTQYF.

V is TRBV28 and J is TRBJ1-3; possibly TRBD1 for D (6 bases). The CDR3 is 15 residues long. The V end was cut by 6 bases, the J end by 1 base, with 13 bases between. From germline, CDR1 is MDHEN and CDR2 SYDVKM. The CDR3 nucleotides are TGTGCCAGCAGCCAACTACAGGGTTCTGGAAACACCATATATTTT. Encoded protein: CASSQLQGSGNTIYF.

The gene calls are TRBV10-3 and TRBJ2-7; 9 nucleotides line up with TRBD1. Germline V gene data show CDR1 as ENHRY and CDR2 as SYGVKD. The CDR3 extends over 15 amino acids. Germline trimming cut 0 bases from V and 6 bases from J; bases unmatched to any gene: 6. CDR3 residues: CAISESTGGTSEQYF. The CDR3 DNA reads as TGTGCCATCAGTGAGTCGACAGGGGGTACATCCGAGCAGTACTTC.

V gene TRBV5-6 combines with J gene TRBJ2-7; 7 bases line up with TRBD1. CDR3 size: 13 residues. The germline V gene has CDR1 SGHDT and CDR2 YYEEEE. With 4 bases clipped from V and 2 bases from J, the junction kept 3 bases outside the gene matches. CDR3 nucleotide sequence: TGTGCCAGCAGCCGGACAGGTACCTACGAGCAGTACTTC. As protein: CASSRTGTYEQYF.

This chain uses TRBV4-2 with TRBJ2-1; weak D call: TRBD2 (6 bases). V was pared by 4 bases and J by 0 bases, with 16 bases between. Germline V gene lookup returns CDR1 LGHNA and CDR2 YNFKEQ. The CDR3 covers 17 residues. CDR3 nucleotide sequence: TGTGCCAGCAGCCGCGAACTTAGCGGCAGCTCCTACAATGAGCAGTTCTTC. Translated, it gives CASSRELSGSSYNEQFF.

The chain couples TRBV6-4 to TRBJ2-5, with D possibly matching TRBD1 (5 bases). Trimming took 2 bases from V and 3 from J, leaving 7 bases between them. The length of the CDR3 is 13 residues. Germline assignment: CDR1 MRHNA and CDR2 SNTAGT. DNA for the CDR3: TGTGCCAGCAGTGACGGGGCAGAAGAGACCCAGTACTTC. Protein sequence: CASSDGAEETQYF.

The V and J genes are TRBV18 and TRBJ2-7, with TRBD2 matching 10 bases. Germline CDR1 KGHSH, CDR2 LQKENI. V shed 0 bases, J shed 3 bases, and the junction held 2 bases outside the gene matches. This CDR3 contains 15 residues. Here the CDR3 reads CASSPPTSGFYEQYF. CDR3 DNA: TGTGCCAGCTCACCACCGACTAGCGGGTTCTACGAGCAGTACTTC.

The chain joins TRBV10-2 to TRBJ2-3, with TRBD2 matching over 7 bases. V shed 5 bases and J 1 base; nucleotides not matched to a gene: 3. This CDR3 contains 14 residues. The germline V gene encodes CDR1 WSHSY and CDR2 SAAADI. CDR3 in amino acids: CASSRLAGTDTQYF. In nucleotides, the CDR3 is TGCGCCAGCAGTCGACTAGCAGGCACAGATACGCAGTATTTT.

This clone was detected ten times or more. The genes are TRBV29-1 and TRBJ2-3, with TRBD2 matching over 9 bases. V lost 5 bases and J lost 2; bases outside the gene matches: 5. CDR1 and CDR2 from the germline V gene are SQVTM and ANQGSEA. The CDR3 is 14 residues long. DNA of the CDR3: TGCAGCGTTTCGCGGGGGGGCAACACAGATACGCAGTATTTT. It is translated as CSVSRGGNTDTQYF.

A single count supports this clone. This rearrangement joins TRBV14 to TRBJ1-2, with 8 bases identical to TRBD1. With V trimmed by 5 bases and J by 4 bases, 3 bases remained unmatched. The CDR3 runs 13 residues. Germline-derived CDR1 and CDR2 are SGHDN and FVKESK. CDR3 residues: CASSAQGVYGYTF. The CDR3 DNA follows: TGTGCCAGCAGCGCACAGGGGGTCTATGGCTACACCTTC. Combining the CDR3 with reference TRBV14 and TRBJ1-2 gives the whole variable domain EAGVTQFPSHSVIEKGQTVTLRCDPISGHDNLYWYRRVMGKEIKFLLHFVKESKQDESGMPNNRFLAERTGGTYSTLKVQPAELEDSGVYFCASSAQGVYGYTFGSGTRLTVV.

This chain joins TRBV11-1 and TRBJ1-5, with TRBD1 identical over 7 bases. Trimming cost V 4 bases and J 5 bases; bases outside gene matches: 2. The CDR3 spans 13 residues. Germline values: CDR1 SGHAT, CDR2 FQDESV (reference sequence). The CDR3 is CASSSDRDQPQHF. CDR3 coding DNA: TGTGCCAGCAGCTCCGACAGGGATCAGCCCCAGCATTTT.

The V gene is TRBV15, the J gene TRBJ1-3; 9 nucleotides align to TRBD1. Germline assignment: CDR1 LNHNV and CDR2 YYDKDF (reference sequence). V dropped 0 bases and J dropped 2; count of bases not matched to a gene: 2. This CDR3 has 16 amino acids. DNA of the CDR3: TGTGCCACCAGCAGAGAACAGGGGGCAACTGGAAACACCATATATTTT. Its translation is CATSREQGATGNTIYF.

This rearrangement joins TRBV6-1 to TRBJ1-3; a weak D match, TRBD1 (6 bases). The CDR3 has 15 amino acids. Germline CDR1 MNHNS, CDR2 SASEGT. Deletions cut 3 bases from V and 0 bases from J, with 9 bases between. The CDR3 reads CASSDRQDSGNTIYF. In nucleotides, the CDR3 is TGTGCCAGCAGTGATCGACAGGACTCTGGAAACACCATATATTTT.

In DNA, the CDR3 is TGCGCCAGCAGCAAAGGGGGACAGAATTCCTACGAGCAGTACTTC. This gives the protein CASSKGGQNSYEQYF. The chain recombines TRBV4-1 with TRBJ2-7, with TRBD1 identical over 7 bases. This CDR3 has 15 residues. Germline V lookup: CDR1 MGHRA, CDR2 YSYEKL. With V trimmed by 5 bases and J by 1 base, 8 bases remained unmatched.

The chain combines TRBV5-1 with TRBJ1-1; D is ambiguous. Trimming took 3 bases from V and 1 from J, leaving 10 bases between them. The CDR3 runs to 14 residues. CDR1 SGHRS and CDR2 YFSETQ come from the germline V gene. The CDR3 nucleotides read TGCGCCAGCAGCTATACACAACAGAACACTGAAGCTTTCTTT. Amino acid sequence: CASSYTQQNTEAFF. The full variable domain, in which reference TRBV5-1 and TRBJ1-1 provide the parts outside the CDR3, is KAGVTQTPRYLIKTRGQQVTLSCSPISGHRSVSWYQQTPGQGLQFLFEYFSETQRNKGNFPGRFSGRQFSNSRSEMNVSTLELGDSALYLCASSYTQQNTEAFFGQGTRLTVV.